This T cell receptor (beta chain) appears in the sequencing data of a study of blood T cell repertoires in COVID-19. The assay was immunoSEQ multiplex PCR, and TCRdb's table has in-frame clones only and misses some. The data hold 200,000 to 300,000 clones, with 80% to 90% observed a single time. The CDR3 runs to 13 residues. Looked up from germline, CDR1 is WNHNN and CDR2 is SYGVQD (reference sequence). Trimming removed 5 bases at V and 7 bases at J, with 11 bases between. The V gene is TRBV10-1, the J gene TRBJ2-2; D is possibly TRBD1 (5 bases). Sequences were obtained from PBMCs or T cells enriched from blood (not recorded which). This receptor was taken from a woman in her 30s with acute COVID-19. The CDR3 nucleotides read TGCGCCAGCAGTTTGGGGCCCGGCGGGGAGCTGTTTTTT. Translation gives CASSLGPGGELFF.